One sample yielded the 27 T cell receptor beta chains listed below, sequenced in a study of beta chain features in type 1 diabetes (dated by TCRdb to the late 2010s). What the research found in general, with its limitations: A moderate but significant shortening of TCRB CDR3 length was observed in type 1 diabetes patients in all four CD4+ subsets.

Libraries came from the immunoSEQ multiplex PCR assay. The entire isolated RNA was reverse transcribed using the High Capacity cDNA Reverse Transcription Kit, and thus expressed TCRB transcripts were sequenced. TCRdb took this table from immuneACCESS and kept in-frame rearrangements with V and J called. Such tables lack part of the clones; where checked against another copy, unresolved V genes explain under half of the gap, and the rest is unexplained. The sample table contains 630,000 or so clones; only one count was recorded for roughly 13% of them. Approximately 0.039% of the sample goes to the ten largest clones. The antigens for these receptors are not known. Sequencing used naive CD4+ T cells from blood. What the cell subset or site label conveys for this sample: true naive CD4+ T cells. These receptors originate from a man younger than 35 with type 1 diabetes.

There are a few counts of this clone. The sample contains more than one DNA sequence encoding this CDR3. The chain is built from TRBV30 and TRBJ2-7, with D possibly being TRBD2 (5 bases). CDR3 length: 12 amino acids. Trimming removed 3 bases from V and 1 base from J, with 7 bases in between. Germline CDR1 GTSNPN, CDR2 SVGIG (reference sequence). The CDR3, as DNA: TGTGCCTGGAGCCGGGAATCCTACGAGCAGTACTTC. Its protein is CAWSRESYEQYF.

This clone has just a few counts. The chain uses TRBV29-1 and TRBJ2-3; 7 nucleotides align to TRBD1. The CDR3 loop spans 12 amino acids. CDR1 is SQVTM and CDR2 is ANQGSEA in the germline V gene. Trimming at V came to 7 bases and at J to 4 bases, leaving 5 bases not matched to a gene. The CDR3 bases are TGCAGCGGTGGGACAGCATCAGATACGCAGTATTTT. Amino acid sequence: CSGGTASDTQYF.

This clone was observed a few times. This sequence joins TRBV7-6 and TRBJ2-3; D uncertain. This CDR3 has 13 amino acids. Trimming took off 4 bases at V and 6 bases at J, with 11 bases between the two ends. The V gene's germline CDR1 is SGHVS and CDR2 FNYEAQ. The chain's CDR3 is CASSSLVGDTQYF. Written as DNA, the CDR3 is TGTGCCAGCAGCTCTTTAGTCGGGGATACGCAGTATTTT.

Only a few counts were recorded for this clone. This chain uses TRBV6-5 with TRBJ1-1, with 8 nucleotides matching TRBD1. Germline loops: CDR1 MNHEY, CDR2 SVGAGI. This CDR3 comprises 14 residues. V lost 6 bases to trimming and J lost 1 base; unmatched junction nucleotides: 4. The CDR3 is CASSGTGGNTEAFF. For the CDR3, the DNA is TGTGCCAGCAGCGGGACAGGTGGGAACACTGAAGCTTTCTTT.

This clone turned up a few times. The DNA of the CDR3 is TGTGCCAGCAGCCCGCGGGGGGCCACAGATACGCAGTATTTT. Its protein is CASSPRGATDTQYF. The J gene is TRBJ2-3, the V gene TRBV5-4; TRBD2 agrees at 8 bases. Germline V CDR1 and CDR2: SGHNT, YYREEE (reference sequence). V shed 4 bases, J shed 2 bases, and the junction held 3 bases outside the gene matches. The length of the CDR3 is 14 residues.

This clone was recorded a few times. V usage is TRBV23-1 and J usage is TRBJ2-3; D may match TRBD1 or TRBD2 (6 bases each). TRBV23-1 is placed among ORFs of uncertain function. CDR3 length equals 17 residues. The V end was cut by 6 bases, the J end by 6 bases, with 25 bases between. CDR3 nucleotide sequence: TGCGCCAGCAGGGCTTGGCCACAGACCCAGGGGAGGGATACGCAGTATTTT. This encodes CASRAWPQTQGRDTQYF.

The V gene is TRBV6-5, the J gene TRBJ2-5; D remains unclear. V lost 2 bases, J lost 4 bases, and 11 bases lay in between. Germline-derived CDR1 and CDR2 are MNHEY and SVGAGI. The CDR3 has 14 amino acids. CDR3 DNA: TGTGCCAGCAGTTACACGACACCCGCAGAGACCCAGTACTTC. This codes for CASSYTTPAETQYF.

The gene calls are TRBV5-4 and TRBJ2-3; D remains unclear. This CDR3 is built from 14 residues. V was cut by 3 bases and J by 6 bases, with 14 bases left in between. Germline V lookup: CDR1 SGHNT, CDR2 YYREEE (reference sequence). This chain's CDR3 is CASSSPDPGDTQYF. CDR3 bases: TGTGCCAGCAGCTCGCCCGACCCGGGTGATACGCAGTATTTT.

The rearrangement joins TRBV30 to TRBJ2-1; D possibly uses TRBD1 or TRBD2 (5 bases each). Germline V lookup: CDR1 GTSNPN, CDR2 SVGIG (reference sequence). The CDR3 is made up of 14 amino acids. Trimming pared 4 bases from V and 7 bases from J, leaving 17 bases between. The CDR3 region is CAWTPGQVRNEQFF. CDR3 sequence (DNA): TGTGCCTGGACCCCGGGGCAGGTCCGGAATGAGCAGTTCTTC. The entire variable domain, with the rest obtained from reference TRBV30 and TRBJ2-1, is as follows: SQTIHQWPATLVQPVGSPLSLECTVEGTSNPNLYWYRQAAGRGLQLLFYSVGIGQISSEVPQNLSASRPQDRQFILSSKKLLLSDSGFYLCAWTPGQVRNEQFFGPGTRLTVL.

The V gene is TRBV4-3, the J gene TRBJ2-1, with D possibly TRBD1 on 6 matching bases. Germline-derived CDR1 and CDR2 are LGHNA and YSLEER. This CDR3 comprises 14 residues. The ends were cut back, 0 bases at V and 7 bases at J, with 10 bases in the middle. The CDR3 sequence is CASSQETGTNEQFF. The DNA for the CDR3 is TGCGCCAGCAGCCAAGAAACGGGGACAAATGAGCAGTTCTTC.

V and J are TRBV7-2 and TRBJ1-2; possible D gene TRBD1, 6 bases. The CDR3 is 14 amino acids. V was trimmed by 5 bases and J by 8 bases, leaving 18 bases between them. CDR1 SGHTA and CDR2 FQGNSA come from the germline V gene. CDR3 sequence: CASSPRGQRQGYTF. CDR3 sequence (DNA): TGTGCCAGCAGCCCCCGAGGACAGAGACAAGGCTACACCTTC.

This clone was seen a few times. The rearrangement joins TRBV7-2 to TRBJ2-1, with 11 bases identical to TRBD2. V shed 2 bases and J 10 bases; nucleotides not matched to a gene: 10. The CDR3 loop spans 16 amino acids. The germline V gene has CDR1 SGHTA and CDR2 FQGNSA. The CDR3 protein is CASSLYSGRAIGEQFF. Written as DNA, the CDR3 is TGTGCCAGCAGCTTATATAGCGGGAGGGCCATTGGGGAGCAGTTCTTC. The whole variable domain, filled in from reference TRBV7-2 and TRBJ2-1, reads GAGVSQSPSNKVTEKGKDVELRCDPISGHTALYWYRQSLGQGLEFLIYFQGNSAPDKSGLPSDRFSAERTGGSVSTLTIQRTQQEDSAVYLCASSLYSGRAIGEQFFGPGTRLTVL.

Turning to this clone: This specimen includes other DNA sequences encoding the same CDR3. V and J are TRBV5-1 and TRBJ1-5, with TRBD1 identical over 9 bases. Trimming took 0 bases from V and 2 from J; bases not matched to a gene: 0. The germline V gene encodes CDR1 SGHRS and CDR2 YFSETQ. The CDR3 has 15 residues. The CDR3 nucleotides are TGCGCCAGCAGCTTGGGGACAGGGGGCAATCAGCCCCAGCATTTT. It yields the protein CASSLGTGGNQPQHF.

The V and J genes are TRBV11-2 and TRBJ2-5; TRBD1 matches 7 bases. Germline lookup yields CDR1 SGHAT and CDR2 FQNNGV. Trimming removed 5 bases from V and 7 bases from J; junction bases left unmatched: 4. This CDR3 comprises 12 residues. The CDR3 here is CASSRQGGTQYF. CDR3 coding DNA: TGTGCCAGCAGCCGACAGGGCGGGACCCAGTACTTC. Full variable domain (rest looked up from reference TRBV11-2 and TRBJ2-5): EAGVAQSPRYKIIEKRQSVAFWCNPISGHATLYWYQQILGQGPKLLIQFQNNGVVDDSQLPKDRFSAERLKGVDSTLKIQPAKLEDSAVYLCASSRQGGTQYFGPGTRLLVL.

This clone was observed a few times. CDR3 amino acids: CSVEPHPRTGVSIYGYTF. The CDR3 DNA is TGCAGCGTTGAGCCCCACCCTAGGACAGGGGTCTCAATCTATGGCTACACCTTC. The chain is built from TRBV29-1 and TRBJ1-2; 9 nucleotides align to TRBD1. In germline, CDR1 is SQVTM, CDR2 ANQGSEA. V trimming: 3 bases; J trimming: 4 bases; junction bases outside the gene matches: 18. The CDR3 spans 18 residues.

The CDR3 region has the DNA TGTGCCAGCAGCTTAGGGTGGGATGAGCAGTTCTTC. Translating it yields CASSLGWDEQFF. This chain uses TRBV7-9 with TRBJ2-1; D gene uncertain. CDR1 is SEHNR and CDR2 is FQNEAQ in the germline V gene (reference sequence). This CDR3 has 12 amino acids. Trimming cost V 1 base and J 8 bases, with 6 bases left between them. The whole variable domain, remainder taken from reference TRBV7-9 and TRBJ2-1, is DTGVSQNPRHKITKRGQNVTFRCDPISEHNRLYWYRQTLGQGPEFLTYFQNEAQLEKSRLLSDRFSAERPKGSFSTLEIQRTEQGDSAMYLCASSLGWDEQFFGPGTRLTVL.

This clone was observed a few times. This chain links TRBV19 with TRBJ2-7; 10 bases agree with TRBD1. CDR3 length equals 14 residues. V shed 7 bases and J 7 bases; nucleotides not matched to a gene: 10. Per germline, CDR1 LNHDA and CDR2 SQIVND (reference sequence). For the CDR3, the DNA is TGTGCCAGTAATATCGACAGGGGGCCGGGAGAGCAGTACTTC. This translates into CASNIDRGPGEQYF.

This clone was seen once. V is TRBV5-1 and J is TRBJ1-4; possibly TRBD1 for D (6 bases). Germline CDR1 reads SGHRS; CDR2 reads YFSETQ. V gave up 2 bases and J gave up 0 bases, with 11 bases separating them. This CDR3 has 16 residues. The CDR3: CASSFQGTATNEKLFF. As DNA, the CDR3 is TGCGCCAGCAGCTTCCAGGGGACCGCAACTAATGAAAAACTGTTTTTT.

This clone was detected only a few times. The chain couples TRBV4-1 to TRBJ2-1; 7 bases are a match to TRBD1. The V and J ends lost 0 bases and 2 bases, in that order; junction bases with no gene match: 7. CDR3 length equals 17 residues. Germline loops: CDR1 MGHRA, CDR2 YSYEKL. CDR3 residues: CASSQEKTGWAYNEQFF. The CDR3 DNA is TGCGCCAGCAGCCAAGAGAAGACAGGGTGGGCCTACAATGAGCAGTTCTTC.

The chain carries TRBV20-1 and TRBJ2-5; D gene ambiguous. V was trimmed by 7 bases and J by 3 bases, leaving 6 bases between them. CDR1 is DFQATT, CDR2 SNEGSKA, per germline (reference sequence). The CDR3 covers 10 residues. The CDR3 DNA is TGCAGTGGCCAAGAAGAGACCCAGTACTTC. It yields the protein CSGQEETQYF.

The chain recombines TRBV4-3 with TRBJ2-3; 7 bases are shared with TRBD1. The V segment lost 3 bases and the J segment 2 bases; nucleotides outside the gene matches: 5. The CDR3 totals 15 residues. Germline values: CDR1 LGHNA, CDR2 YSLEER. For the CDR3, the DNA is TGCGCCAGCAGCCAGGGACAGTACTTCACAGATACGCAGTATTTT. Encoded protein: CASSQGQYFTDTQYF.

The chain links TRBV7-2 to TRBJ1-6, with D tentatively TRBD1 (5 bases). Germline V gene data show CDR1 as SGHTA and CDR2 as FQGNSA. This CDR3 comprises 16 residues. Trimming removed 6 bases from V and 0 bases from J, with 12 bases in between. The CDR3 region has the DNA TGTGCCAGCAGGGGGGGAGCGAGCTCCTATAATTCACCCCTCCACTTT. Its protein is CASRGGASSYNSPLHF.

The chain links TRBV28 to TRBJ2-7; 9 nucleotides align to TRBD1. The CDR3 is 15 residues long. Germline CDR1 reads MDHEN; CDR2 reads SYDVKM. After removal of 7 bases from V and 2 bases from J, the junction contained 9 bases not matched to a gene. In DNA, the CDR3 is TGTGCCAGCACGGCCGGACAGGGGTCTCCCTACGAGCAGTACTTC. This gives the protein CASTAGQGSPYEQYF.

This clone was found a few times. J is TRBJ1-1 and V is TRBV15; TRBD1 is a possible D gene (5 bases). The germline gives CDR1 LNHNV, CDR2 YYDKDF (reference sequence). Trimming removed 6 bases at V and 11 bases at J, with 16 bases between. The CDR3 contains 12 residues. The CDR3 nucleotides read TGTGCCACCAGGACTCAGGGCAGAGGGGCTTTCTTT. Translation gives CATRTQGRGAFF.

J is TRBJ1-2 and V is TRBV7-2; tentative D call: TRBD1 (6 bases). Germline V lookup: CDR1 SGHTA, CDR2 FQGNSA. Trimming left V 4 bases short and J 7 bases short, with 19 bases between. The CDR3 totals 15 residues. The CDR3 region is CASSSHRAGISGYTF. The CDR3 nucleotides read TGTGCCAGCAGCTCACACAGGGCGGGGATTTCTGGCTACACCTTC.

This clone was recorded a few times. V usage is TRBV7-2 and J usage is TRBJ2-5; TRBD1 might be the D (6 bases). V was clipped by 3 bases and J by 4 bases, with 12 bases between them. Germline CDR1 SGHTA, CDR2 FQGNSA. The CDR3 contains 14 residues. The CDR3 DNA sequence: TGTGCCAGCAGCTTTCAACAGGGAGTAGAGACCCAGTACTTC. It codes for CASSFQQGVETQYF.

In this sample, this clone turned up a few times. The chain uses TRBV29-1 and TRBJ2-7, with 9 bases that match TRBD1. The CDR3 is 12 amino acids. The junction had 5 bases not matched to a gene; V was cut back by 7 bases and J by 4 bases. Germline V lookup: CDR1 SQVTM, CDR2 ANQGSEA. The CDR3 coding sequence is TGCAGCGCCGGGACAGGGAGGTACGAGCAGTACTTC. It codes for CSAGTGRYEQYF.